This T cell receptor (beta chain) comes out of a study of glioma-infiltrating T cells after dendritic cell vaccination (dated by TCRdb to about 2016). Background on the whole study: The cohort comprised about 15 glioblastoma patients from Phase I and II dendritic cell vaccination trials, 9 newly diagnosed and 6 with recurrent disease. Patients received autologous tumor lysate-pulsed dendritic cell vaccination between about 2003 and 2012. The vaccine consisted of monocyte-derived dendritic cells cultured less than eight days with IL-4 and GM-CSF, then pulsed overnight with autologous tumor lysate. Each patient got three intradermal injections of the dendritic cell vaccine, spaced at biweekly intervals, in the arm below the axilla. In glioblastoma patients vaccinated with dendritic cells, deep sequencing of TCR beta CDR3 regions served to measure the amount of tumor-infiltrating lymphocytes and to compare repertoires between tumor and blood. Survival after dendritic cell vaccination was correlated with TCR sequencing metrics, such as TIL content and the overlap between tumor and blood repertoires. The paper's findings and limits, for the study overall: The cohort was small and heterogeneous, and full blood and tumor sets were available for few patients, with initial-recurrent tumor pairs available for even fewer patients. The response model built on TCR overlap across three groups was characterized as speculative, with prospective validation still needed. Longer time to progression and overall survival after dendritic cell vaccination were predicted by higher estimated pretreatment TIL content. No direct relationship between TCR clonality and survival was found, suggesting a diverse polyclonal response may matter.

For this clone: Its cognate antigen has yet to be identified. Base qualities are missing; no much larger clone stands one base away.

TCRB CDR3 regions were amplified from 2 ug genomic DNA, or all available DNA if less, using the immunoSEQ assay. The multiplex PCR relied on 60 forward primers for TCR V beta segments and 13 reverse primers for J beta segments. To estimate the number of reads per starting template, synthetic control templates were added to each sample at limiting dilution. Sequencing produced 87 bp reads on the Illumina HiSeq System. The paper's processing steps were these. PCR and sequencing errors were removed by merging closely related sequences with a nearest neighbor algorithm. TCR overlap was defined as the percentage of unique tumor TCR beta sequences that were also found in the peripheral blood of the same patient. Here the immuneACCESS table is served through TCRdb, limited to in-frame sequences with V and J called. Missing clones are a known gap in these copies; in checked studies unresolved V genes cover under half, and the rest lacks a known reason. V, J and clone size were drawn from that table, and D and trimming were deduced from the DNA. The sample contains around 92,000 clones, approximately 84% of them found a single time. Clones ranked in the top ten supply approximately 5.4% of the sample.

V has 6 bases trimmed and J has 6 bases trimmed; junction bases matching no gene number 2. Including the terminal cysteine and phenylalanine, the CDR3 comprises 12 residues. Only CDR3 DNA is held: 36 bases, read in frame from base 1. Sequences MNHNS (CDR1) and SASEGT (CDR2) are obtained from the germline V gene. The time point label on this specimen signifies: after dendritic cell vaccination, including at tumor progression/relapse. Patients were selected for having adequate residual fresh-frozen tumor tissue and more than two years of available survival data. None of the glioblastoma patients carried an isocitrate dehydrogenase mutation, although molecular status otherwise varied. PBMC collection took place before vaccination, two weeks after the third vaccination, and at tumor progression if progression occurred. Genomic DNA was extracted with the Qiagen DNeasy Blood extraction Kit.

This TCR was recovered from a human donor with glioblastoma. The V and J segments used are TRBV6-1 and TRBJ2-1; 7 nucleotides in the junction match TRBD2. This specimen consisted of blood, obtained after dendritic cell vaccination. The CDR3 region: CASRLASNEQFF. The DNA sequence reads TGTGCCAGCAGACTAGCGAGCAATGAGCAGTTCTTC.